The TCR beta chain under discussion was sequenced for a study of blood T cell repertoires in COVID-19. The wider study: Samples taken during acute and convalescent COVID-19 were collected in the United States, Italy and Spain. T cells, B-cell-depleted T cells, or PBMCs provided the cDNA or gDNA that served as material.

Original processing notes: The assay estimated nucleated cells by amplifying reference gene primers. Measured with immunoSEQ multiplex PCR; TCRdb has only the in-frame clones, and not every one. V, J and clone size derive from that table, while D and trimming were established from the DNA sequence. The sample shows some 200,000 clones, approximately 83% of them seen only once. Trimming pared 1 base from V and 1 base from J, leaving 10 bases between. The length of the CDR3 is 15 residues. CDR1 and CDR2 (germline): GTSNPN, SVGIG (reference sequence). The origin of this receptor is a woman in her twenties or thirties who had recovered from COVID-19. Sequencing input: peripheral blood. The V and J genes are TRBV30 and TRBJ1-4, with D unresolved. In DNA, the CDR3 is TGTGCCTGGAGTGCTCAACTGCTAACTAATGAAAAACTGTTTTTT. This gives the protein CAWSAQLLTNEKLFF.